This T cell receptor (beta chain) is from a study of cytomegalovirus exposure and HLA in healthy donors. Overall study results and limits: Fewer N-insertions (relative to the approximately 700-donor mean) were reportedly seen in an Asian-associated ancestry cluster in a later analysis.

The CDR3 contains 14 residues. Germline assignment: CDR1 SNHLY and CDR2 FYNNEI. Trimming left V 1 base short and J 7 bases short, with 14 bases between. This clone turned up a few times. Its antigen remains unknown. Use of 60 Vbeta and 13 Jbeta primers characterized the PCR. Measured with immunoSEQ multiplex PCR; TCRdb has only the in-frame clones, and not every one. The table lists 63,000 or so clones, about four fifths of them singletons. The V call is TRBV2, the J call TRBJ2-7, with a possible D match to TRBD1 (5 bases). This sequence originates from a woman younger than 45 in good health and CMV-seronegative. The specimen was PBMCs. The CDR3, as DNA: TGTGCCAGCAGTGAAGGCGATAGGGGTCGGGAGCAGTACTTC. Protein sequence: CASSEGDRGREQYF.